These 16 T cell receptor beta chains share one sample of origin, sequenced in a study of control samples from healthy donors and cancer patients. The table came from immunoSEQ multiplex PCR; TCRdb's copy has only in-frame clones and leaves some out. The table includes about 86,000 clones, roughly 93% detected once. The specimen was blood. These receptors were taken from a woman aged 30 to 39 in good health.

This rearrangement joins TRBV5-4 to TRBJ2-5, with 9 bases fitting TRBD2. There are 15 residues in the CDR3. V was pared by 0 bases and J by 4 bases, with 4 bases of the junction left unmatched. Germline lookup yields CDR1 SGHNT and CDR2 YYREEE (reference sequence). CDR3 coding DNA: TGTGCCAGCAGCTTGGCGCCTAGCGGGGCAGAGACCCAGTACTTC. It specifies CASSLAPSGAETQYF.

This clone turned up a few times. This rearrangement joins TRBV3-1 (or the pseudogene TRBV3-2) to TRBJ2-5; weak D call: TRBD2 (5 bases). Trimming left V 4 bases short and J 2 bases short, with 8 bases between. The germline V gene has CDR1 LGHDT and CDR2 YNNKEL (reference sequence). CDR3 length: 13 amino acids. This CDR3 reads CASSPAVQETQYF. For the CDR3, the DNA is TGTGCCAGCAGCCCAGCGGTACAAGAGACCCAGTACTTC.

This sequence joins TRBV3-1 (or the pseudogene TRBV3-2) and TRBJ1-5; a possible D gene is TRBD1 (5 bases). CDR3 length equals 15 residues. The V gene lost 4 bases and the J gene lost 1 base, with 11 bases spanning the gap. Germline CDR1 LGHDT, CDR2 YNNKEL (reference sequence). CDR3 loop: CASSPGTLSNQPQHF. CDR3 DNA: TGTGCCAGCAGCCCCGGGACTCTAAGCAATCAGCCCCAGCATTTT.

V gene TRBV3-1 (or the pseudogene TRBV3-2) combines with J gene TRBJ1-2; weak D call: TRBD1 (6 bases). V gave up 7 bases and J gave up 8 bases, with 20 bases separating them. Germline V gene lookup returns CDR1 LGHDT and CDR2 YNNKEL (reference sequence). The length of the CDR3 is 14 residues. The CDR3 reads CASIGTGLHSGYTF. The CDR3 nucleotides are TGTGCCAGCATCGGAACAGGGCTCCACTCCGGCTACACCTTC.

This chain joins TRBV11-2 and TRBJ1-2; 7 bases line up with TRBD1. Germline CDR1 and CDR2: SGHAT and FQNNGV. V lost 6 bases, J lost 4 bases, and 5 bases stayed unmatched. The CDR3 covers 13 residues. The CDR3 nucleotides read TGTGCCAGCAGTAGGGGACAGCTCTATGGCTACACCTTC. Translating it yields CASSRGQLYGYTF.

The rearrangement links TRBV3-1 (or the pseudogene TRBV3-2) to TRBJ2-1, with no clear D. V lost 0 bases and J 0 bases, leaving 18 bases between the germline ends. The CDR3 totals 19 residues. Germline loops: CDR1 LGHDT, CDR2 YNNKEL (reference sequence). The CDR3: CASSQDLVGEIGSYNEQFF. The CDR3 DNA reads TGTGCCAGCAGCCAAGATCTTGTAGGTGAGATTGGCTCCTACAATGAGCAGTTCTTC.

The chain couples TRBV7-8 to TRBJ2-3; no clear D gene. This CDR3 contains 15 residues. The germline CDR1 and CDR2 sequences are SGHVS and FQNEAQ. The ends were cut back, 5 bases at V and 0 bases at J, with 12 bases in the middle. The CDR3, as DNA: TGTGCCAGCAGCCAAGGGATCGGGAGCACAGATACGCAGTATTTT. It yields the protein CASSQGIGSTDTQYF.

The CDR3, as DNA: TGTGCCAGCAGCCCGAGGGGGCCGGAGACCCAGTACTTC. Its translation is CASSPRGPETQYF. The chain couples TRBV7-9 to TRBJ2-5, with 7 bases lining up with TRBD1. The CDR3 consists of 13 residues. Trimming removed 5 bases from V and 5 bases from J; junction bases left unmatched: 5. Germline V lookup: CDR1 SEHNR, CDR2 FQNEAQ (reference sequence).

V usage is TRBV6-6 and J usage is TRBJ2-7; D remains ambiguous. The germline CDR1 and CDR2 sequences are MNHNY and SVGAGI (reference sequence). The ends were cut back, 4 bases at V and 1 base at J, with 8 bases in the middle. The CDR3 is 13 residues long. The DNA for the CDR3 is TGTGCCAGCAGTTTCGGCCTTTCCTACGAGCAGTACTTC. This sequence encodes CASSFGLSYEQYF.

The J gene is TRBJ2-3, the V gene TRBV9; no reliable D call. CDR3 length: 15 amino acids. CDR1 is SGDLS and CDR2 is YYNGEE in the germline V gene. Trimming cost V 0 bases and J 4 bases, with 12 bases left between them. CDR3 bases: TGTGCCAGCAGCGTAGCGGCCACACCACCAGATACGCAGTATTTT. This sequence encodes CASSVAATPPDTQYF.

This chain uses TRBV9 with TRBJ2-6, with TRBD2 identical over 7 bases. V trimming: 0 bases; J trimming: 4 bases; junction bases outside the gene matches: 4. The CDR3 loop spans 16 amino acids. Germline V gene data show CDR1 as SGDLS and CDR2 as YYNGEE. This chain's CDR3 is CASSVDLAEGANVLTF. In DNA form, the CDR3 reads TGTGCCAGCAGCGTAGATCTAGCGGAAGGGGCCAACGTCCTGACTTTC.

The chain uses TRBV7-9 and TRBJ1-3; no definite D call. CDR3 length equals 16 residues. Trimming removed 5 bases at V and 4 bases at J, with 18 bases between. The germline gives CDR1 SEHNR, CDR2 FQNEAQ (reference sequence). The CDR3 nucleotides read TGTGCCAGCAGCCCGCGACACCCTGCAAACGGAAACACCATATATTTT. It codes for CASSPRHPANGNTIYF.

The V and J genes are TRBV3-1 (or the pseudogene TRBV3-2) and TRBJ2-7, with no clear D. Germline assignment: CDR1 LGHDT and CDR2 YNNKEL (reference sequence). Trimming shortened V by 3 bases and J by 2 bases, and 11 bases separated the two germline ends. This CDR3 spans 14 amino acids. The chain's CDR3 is CASSHRTRAYEQYF. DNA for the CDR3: TGTGCCAGCAGCCACCGAACGCGAGCCTACGAGCAGTACTTC.

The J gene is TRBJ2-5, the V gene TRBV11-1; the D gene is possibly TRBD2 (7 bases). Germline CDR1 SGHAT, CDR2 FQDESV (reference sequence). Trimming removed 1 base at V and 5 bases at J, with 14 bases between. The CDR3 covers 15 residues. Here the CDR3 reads CASSLGGGGQETQYF. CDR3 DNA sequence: TGTGCCAGCAGCTTAGGGGGAGGGGGGCAGGAGACCCAGTACTTC.

The CDR3 sequence: CASSYLQNTEAFF. CDR3 nucleotide sequence: TGTGCCAGCAGTTACTTACAGAACACTGAAGCTTTCTTT. The genes are TRBV6-5 and TRBJ1-1; D ambiguous. Trimming pared 1 base from V and 1 base from J, leaving 4 bases between. The CDR3 is made up of 13 amino acids. Germline V lookup: CDR1 MNHEY, CDR2 SVGAGI.

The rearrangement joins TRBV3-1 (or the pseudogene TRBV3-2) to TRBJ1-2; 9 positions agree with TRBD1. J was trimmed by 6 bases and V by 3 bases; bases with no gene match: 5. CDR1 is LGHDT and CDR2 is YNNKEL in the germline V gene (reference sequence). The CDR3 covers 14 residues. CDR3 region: CASSQLQGAHGYTF. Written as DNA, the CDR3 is TGTGCCAGCAGCCAGCTACAGGGGGCTCATGGCTACACCTTC.